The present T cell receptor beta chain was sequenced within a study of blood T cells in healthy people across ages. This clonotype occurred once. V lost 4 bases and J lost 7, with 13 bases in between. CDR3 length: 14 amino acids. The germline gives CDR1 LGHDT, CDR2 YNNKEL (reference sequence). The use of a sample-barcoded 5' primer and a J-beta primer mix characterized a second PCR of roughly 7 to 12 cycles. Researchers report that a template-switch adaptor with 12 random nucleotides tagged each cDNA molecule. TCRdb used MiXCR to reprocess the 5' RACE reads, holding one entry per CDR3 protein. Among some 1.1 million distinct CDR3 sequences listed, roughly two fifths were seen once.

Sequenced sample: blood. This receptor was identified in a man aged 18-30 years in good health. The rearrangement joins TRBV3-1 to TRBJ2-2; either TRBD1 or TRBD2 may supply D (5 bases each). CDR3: CASSLYRTGGELFF. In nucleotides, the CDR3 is TGTGCCAGCAGCCTATACAGGACTGGCGGGGAGCTGTTTTTT. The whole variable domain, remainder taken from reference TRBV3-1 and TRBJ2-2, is DTAVSQTPKYLVTQMGNDKSIKCEQNLGHDTMYWYKQDSKKFLKIMFSYNNKELIINETVPNRFSPKSPDKAHLNLHINSLELGDSAVYFCASSLYRTGGELFFGEGSRLTVL.